This T cell receptor (beta chain) was sequenced for a study of cytomegalovirus exposure and HLA in healthy donors. On this clone itself: Its specificity is unknown.

The CDR3 is made up of 14 amino acids. The ends were cut back, 1 base at V and 5 bases at J, with 11 bases in the middle. The germline V gene encodes CDR1 LNHDA and CDR2 SQIVND (reference sequence). Study results and caveats: The study flagged 150 to 200 TCR beta chains as cytomegalovirus-associated. As confirmed in vitro, a few CMV-associated chains were specific for CMV antigens. The classifier reportedly diagnosed cytomegalovirus status with high sensitivity and specificity.

Profiling relied on immunoSEQ multiplex PCR, and the TCRdb table lists in-frame clones only, not all of them. The table records 150,000 or so clones, approximately 86% of them present only once. Sequences were obtained from PBMCs. V gene TRBV19 combines with J gene TRBJ1-1; no clear D gene. This sequence was found in a man aged 30-40 years in good health and CMV-seropositive. CDR3 protein: CASSIVGGGTEAFF. The CDR3 bases are TGTGCCAGTAGTATAGTAGGCGGCGGTACTGAAGCTTTCTTT.